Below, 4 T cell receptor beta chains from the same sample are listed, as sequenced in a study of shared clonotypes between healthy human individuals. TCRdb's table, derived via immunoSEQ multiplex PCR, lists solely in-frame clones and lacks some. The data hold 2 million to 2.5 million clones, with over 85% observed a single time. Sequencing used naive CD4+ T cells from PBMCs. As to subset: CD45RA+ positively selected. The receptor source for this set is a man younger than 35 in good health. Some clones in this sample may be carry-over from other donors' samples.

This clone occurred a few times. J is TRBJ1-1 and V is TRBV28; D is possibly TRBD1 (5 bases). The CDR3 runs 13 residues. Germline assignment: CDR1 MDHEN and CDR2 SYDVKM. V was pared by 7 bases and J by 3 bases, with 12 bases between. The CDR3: CASILPGHTEAFF. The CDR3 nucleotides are TGTGCCAGCATTCTTCCGGGGCACACTGAAGCTTTCTTT.

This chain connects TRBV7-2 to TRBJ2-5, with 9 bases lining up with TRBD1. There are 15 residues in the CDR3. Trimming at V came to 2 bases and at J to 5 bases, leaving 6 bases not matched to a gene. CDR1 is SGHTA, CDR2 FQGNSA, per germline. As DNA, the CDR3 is TGTGCCAGCAGCTTATGGACAGGGGTAGAGGAGACCCAGTACTTC. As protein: CASSLWTGVEETQYF.

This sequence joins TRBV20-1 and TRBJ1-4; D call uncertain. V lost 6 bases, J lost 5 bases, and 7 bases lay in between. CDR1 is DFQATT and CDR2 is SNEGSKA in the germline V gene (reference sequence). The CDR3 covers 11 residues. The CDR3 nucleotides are TGCAGTGCGCCGGGGAATGAAAAACTGTTTTTT. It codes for CSAPGNEKLFF.

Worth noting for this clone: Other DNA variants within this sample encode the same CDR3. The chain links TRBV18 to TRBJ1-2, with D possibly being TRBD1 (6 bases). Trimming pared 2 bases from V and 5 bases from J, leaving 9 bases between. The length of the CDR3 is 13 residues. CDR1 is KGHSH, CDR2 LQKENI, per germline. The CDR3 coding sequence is TGTGCCAGCTCACCAGGGGACAAGTATGGCTACACCTTC. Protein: CASSPGDKYGYTF.